The present T cell receptor (beta chain) was sequenced within a study of response to subunit inactivated influenza vaccine. Points from the study as a whole: Authors suggested few new T cells are recruited by each seasonal influenza vaccination.

TCRdb reprocessed the RT-PCR reads via MiXCR and lists one record per CDR3 protein. The sample holds about 160,000 distinct CDR3 sequences, about 10% seen once. CDR3 length: 19 amino acids. With 2 bases clipped from V and 0 bases from J, the junction kept 16 bases outside the gene matches. Germline CDR1 reads MNHEY; CDR2 reads SVGAGI. This clonotype occurred a few times. Antigen unknown. This receptor was identified in a man aged 50 to 69 who received an inactivated influenza vaccine. The rearrangement uses TRBV6-5 and TRBJ2-7, with 7 positions matching TRBD2. This material consisted of CD8+ T cells sorted from PBMCs, taken roughly 24 months after vaccination. The CDR3 protein is CASSYGRPSGLTNSYEQYF. The CDR3 region has the DNA TGTGCCAGCAGTTACGGTCGGCCTAGCGGACTGACTAACTCCTACGAGCAGTACTTC.